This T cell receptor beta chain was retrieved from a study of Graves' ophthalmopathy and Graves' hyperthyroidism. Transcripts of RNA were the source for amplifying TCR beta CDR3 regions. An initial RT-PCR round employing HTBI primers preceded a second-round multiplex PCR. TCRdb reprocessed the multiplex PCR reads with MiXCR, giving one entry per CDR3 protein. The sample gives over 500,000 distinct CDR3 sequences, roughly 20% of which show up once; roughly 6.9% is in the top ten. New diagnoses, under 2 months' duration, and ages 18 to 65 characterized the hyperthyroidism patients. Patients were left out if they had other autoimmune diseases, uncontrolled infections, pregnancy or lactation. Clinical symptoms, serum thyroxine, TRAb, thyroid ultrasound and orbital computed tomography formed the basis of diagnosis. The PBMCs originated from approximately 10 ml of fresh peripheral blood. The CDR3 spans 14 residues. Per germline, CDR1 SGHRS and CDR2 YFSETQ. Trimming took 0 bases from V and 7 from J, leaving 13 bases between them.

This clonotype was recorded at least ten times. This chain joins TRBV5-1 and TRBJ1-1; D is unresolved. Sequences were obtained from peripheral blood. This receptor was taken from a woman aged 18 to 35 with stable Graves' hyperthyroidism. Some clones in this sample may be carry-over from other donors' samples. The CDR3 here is CASSLEVDGSEAFF. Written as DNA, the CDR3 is TGCGCCAGCAGCTTGGAGGTTGACGGGAGTGAAGCTTTCTTT.